One TCR beta chain is described in this entry. The target antigen is unknown. The data derive from a study of cytomegalovirus exposure and HLA in healthy donors. The CDR3 has 13 amino acids. Between the trimmed V and J ends, which lost 10 bases and 0 bases, there was a span of 12 bases. Primers: 60 Vbeta forward and 13 Jbeta reverse. TCRdb keeps only in-frame clones here, not all; method: immunoSEQ multiplex PCR. This sample has 110,000 to 150,000 clones; about 80% occur once, and the top ten carry more than 1.5%. Study-wide findings and caveats: Indistinguishable V segments such as TRBV6-2 and TRBV6-3 were excluded.

The source is a woman in her 40s in good health and CMV-seronegative. Sequencing input: PBMCs. This chain links TRBV6-7 with TRBJ2-5, with D possibly matching TRBD2 (6 bases). TRBV6-7 qualifies as an ORF whose function is uncertain. CDR3: CATVRDYQETQYF. The CDR3 DNA reads TGTGCCACAGTCCGGGACTACCAAGAGACCCAGTACTTC.